The clone carrying this T cell receptor (beta chain) was seen only once. Its antigen is not known. The data originate from a study of regulatory T cells in long-lasting Graves disease. Time point in this sample: persistent/refractory GD, antithyroid drugs over 5 years with positive TRAb. TCR sequences were obtained from RNA taken from PBMCs. Peripheral blood, at approximately 9 milliliters, went into EDTA tubes. Construction of TCR beta libraries relied on iRepertoire HTBI primers and on Arm-PCR targeting CDR3 regions. Via MiXCR, TCRdb re-called the multiplex PCR reads, giving one row per CDR3 protein. The sample records about 660,000 distinct CDR3 sequences, 30% being singletons. V was trimmed by 2 bases and J by 7 bases, leaving 9 bases between them. This CDR3 has 14 residues. Germline V gene sequence: CDR1 SGHTA, CDR2 FQGTGA. General study results and limits: Favored usage of TRBV28, TRBJ1-2 and TRBJ2-5 was recorded in persistent disease.

V and J are TRBV7-3 and TRBJ1-6, with a weak D call TRBD1 (6 bases). The sample here was peripheral blood mononuclear cells (PBMCs), taken when the disease was refractory, from a patient treated with antithyroid drugs. This TCR was recovered from a female donor with Graves disease. The CDR3 bases are TGTGCCAGCAGCTTACGACAGGTCAATTCACCCCTCCACTTT. It codes for CASSLRQVNSPLHF.